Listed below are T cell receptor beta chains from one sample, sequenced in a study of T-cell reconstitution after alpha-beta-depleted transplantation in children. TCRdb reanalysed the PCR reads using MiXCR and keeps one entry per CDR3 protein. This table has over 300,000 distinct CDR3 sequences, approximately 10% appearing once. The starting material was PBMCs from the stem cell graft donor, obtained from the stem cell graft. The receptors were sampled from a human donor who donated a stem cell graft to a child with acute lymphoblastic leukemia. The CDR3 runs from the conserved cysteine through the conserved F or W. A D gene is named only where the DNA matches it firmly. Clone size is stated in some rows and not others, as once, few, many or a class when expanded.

TGTGCCAGCAGTTACAGGAGGCTCAATGAGCAGTTCTTC,CASSYRRLNEQFF,TRBJ2-1,13,-,TRBV27,-
TGTGCCAGCGGACTAGCGGGAGAGGTTTCCTACAATGAGCAGTTCTTC,CASGLAGEVSYNEQFF,TRBJ2-1,16,TRBD2,TRBV2,few
TGCAGCGTTTTTTCCGTTGGAGAGCAGTTCTTC,CSVFSVGEQFF,TRBJ2-1,11,-,TRBV29-1,-
TGTGCCAGCAGCCAAAAGCGGGGCCAAGAGACCCAGTACTTC,CASSQKRGQETQYF,TRBJ2-5,14,TRBD2,TRBV11-2,few
TGTGCCAGCAGCTTTAACGGGGGAAGCAATCAGCCCCAGCATTTT,CASSFNGGSNQPQHF,TRBJ1-5,15,-,TRBV5-6,few
TGCGCCAGCAGCTTTCAGGGGGCTTGGACTGAAGCTTTCTTT,CASSFQGAWTEAFF,TRBJ1-1,14,TRBD1,TRBV5-1,-
TGTGCCAGCAGCCAAGCCGCAGTCGGAGCGACCCAGCATTTT,CASSQAAVGATQHF,TRBJ1-5,14,-,TRBV3-1,-
TGTGCCAGCAGCTTAGCGCTAGCGGGAGATTCCGAGCAGTACTTC,CASSLALAGDSEQYF,TRBJ2-7,15,TRBD2,TRBV7-9,-
TGCAGTGCTATAAGGGCGGACACAGATACGCAGTATTTT,CSAIRADTDTQYF,TRBJ2-3,13,-,TRBV20-1,-
TGTGCCAGCAGCTGGGACAGGGGGGAGCAGTACTTC,CASSWDRGEQYF,TRBJ2-7,12,TRBD1,TRBV7-9,-
TGTGCCAGCAGCGGTGGGTCCGAGCAGTACTTC,CASSGGSEQYF,TRBJ2-7,11,-,TRBV7-9,few
TGTGCCCTCAGCCCAGAGCAGTACTTC,CALSPEQYF,TRBJ2-7,9,-,TRBV21-1,few
TGCGCCAGCAGCTTCCTAGGCGACGCTGAAGCTTTCTTT,CASSFLGDAEAFF,TRBJ1-1,13,-,TRBV5-1,few
TGCGCCAGCAGCTCCACCGGGACAGGGTTCGCCGGGGAGCTGTTTTTT,CASSSTGTGFAGELFF,TRBJ2-2,16,TRBD1,TRBV5-1,few
TGTGCCAGCAGCTTACCGGGACAACAGAGCTCCTACAATGAGCAGTTCTTC,CASSLPGQQSSYNEQFF,TRBJ2-1,17,-,TRBV7-9,-
TGTGCCAGCAGCCGACAGGGGGCTTCAGATACGCAGTATTTT,CASSRQGASDTQYF,TRBJ2-3,14,TRBD1,TRBV7-2,many
TGTGCCAGCTCACCACGAGGGGCGGGAGGAAACACCATATATTTT,CASSPRGAGGNTIYF,TRBJ1-3,15,-,TRBV18,-
TGTGCCAGCAGCCTAGACCCAGGAGGCTACGAGCAGTACTTC,CASSLDPGGYEQYF,TRBJ2-7,14,-,TRBV7-2,-
TGTGCCAGCAGCTTAACCCCCCCGGCGTCTTTCAACTCTGGGGCCAACGTCCTGACTTTC,CASSLTPPASFNSGANVLTF,TRBJ2-6,20,-,TRBV7-3,-
TGCAGCGTTGCACTTAGCTCTGGAAACACCATATATTTT,CSVALSSGNTIYF,TRBJ1-3,13,-,TRBV29-1,-